The following is a T cell receptor beta chain sequence with its context. This CDR3 region has 15 residues. Germline V lookup: CDR1 MGHDK, CDR2 SYGVNS. The V gene end was trimmed by 7 bases and the J gene end by 0 bases; junction bases not matched to a gene: 6. The PCR ran on 60 Vbeta and 13 Jbeta primers. TCRdb's table, derived via immunoSEQ multiplex PCR, lists solely in-frame clones and lacks some. The sample lists some 200,000 clones, about three quarters occurring once. The data are from a study of cytomegalovirus exposure and HLA in healthy donors. The chain employs TRBV25-1 and TRBJ1-3; 7 bases match TRBD1. The sample taken for sequencing was PBMCs. The sequence was obtained from a woman aged 60-75 years in good health and CMV-seropositive. CDR3 bases: TGTGCCAGCAAATCCGGGACAGTCTCTGGAAACACCATATATTTT. Protein: CASKSGTVSGNTIYF. The variable domain in full, with the rest retrieved from reference TRBV25-1 and TRBJ1-3, is EADIYQTPRYLVIGTGKKITLECSQTMGHDKMYWYQQDPGMELHLIHYSYGVNSTEKGDLSSESTVSRIRTEHFPLTLESARPSHTSQYLCASKSGTVSGNTIYFGEGSWLTVV.